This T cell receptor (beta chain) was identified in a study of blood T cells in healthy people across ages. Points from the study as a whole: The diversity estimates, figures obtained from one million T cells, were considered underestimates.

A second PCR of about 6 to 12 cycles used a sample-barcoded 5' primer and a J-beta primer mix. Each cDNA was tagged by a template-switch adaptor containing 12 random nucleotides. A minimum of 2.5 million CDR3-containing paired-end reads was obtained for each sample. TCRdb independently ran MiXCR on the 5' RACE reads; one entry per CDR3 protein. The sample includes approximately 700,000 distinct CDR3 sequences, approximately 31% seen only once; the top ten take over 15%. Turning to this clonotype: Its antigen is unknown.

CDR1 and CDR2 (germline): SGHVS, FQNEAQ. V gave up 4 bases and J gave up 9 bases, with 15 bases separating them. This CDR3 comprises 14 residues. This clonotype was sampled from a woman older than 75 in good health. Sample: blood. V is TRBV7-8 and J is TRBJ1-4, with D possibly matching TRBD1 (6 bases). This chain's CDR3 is CASSSGQLSKKLFF. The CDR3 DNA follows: TGTGCCAGCAGCTCAGGACAGCTCAGCAAAAAACTGTTTTTT. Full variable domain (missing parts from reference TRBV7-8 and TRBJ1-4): GAGVSQSPRYKVAKRGQDVALRCDPISGHVSLFWYQQALGQGPEFLTYFQNEAQLDKSGLPSDRFFAERPEGSVSTLKIQRTQQEDSAVYLCASSSGQLSKKLFFGSGTQLSVL.